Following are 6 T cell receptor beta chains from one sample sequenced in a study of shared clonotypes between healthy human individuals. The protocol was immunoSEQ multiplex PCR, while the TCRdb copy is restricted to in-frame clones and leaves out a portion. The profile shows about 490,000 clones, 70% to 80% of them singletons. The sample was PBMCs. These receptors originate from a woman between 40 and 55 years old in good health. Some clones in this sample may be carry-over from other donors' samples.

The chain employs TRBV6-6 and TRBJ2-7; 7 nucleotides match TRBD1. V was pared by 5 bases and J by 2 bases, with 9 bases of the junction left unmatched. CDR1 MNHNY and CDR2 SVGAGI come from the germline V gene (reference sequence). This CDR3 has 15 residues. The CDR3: CASSRTGTDPYEQYF. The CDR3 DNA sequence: TGTGCCAGCAGTCGTACCGGGACAGACCCCTACGAGCAGTACTTC.

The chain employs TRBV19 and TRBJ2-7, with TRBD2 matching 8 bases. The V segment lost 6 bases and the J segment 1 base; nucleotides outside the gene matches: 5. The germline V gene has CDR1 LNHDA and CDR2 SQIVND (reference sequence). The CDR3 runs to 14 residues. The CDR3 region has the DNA TGTGCCAGTAGCTATAGCGGGATTTCCTACGAGCAGTACTTC. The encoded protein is CASSYSGISYEQYF.

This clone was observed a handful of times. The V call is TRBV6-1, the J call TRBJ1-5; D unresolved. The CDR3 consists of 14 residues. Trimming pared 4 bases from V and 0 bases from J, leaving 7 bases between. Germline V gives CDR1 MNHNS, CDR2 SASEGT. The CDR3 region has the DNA TGTGCCAGCAGTGCACGAGATAGCAATCAGCCCCAGCATTTT. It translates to CASSARDSNQPQHF.

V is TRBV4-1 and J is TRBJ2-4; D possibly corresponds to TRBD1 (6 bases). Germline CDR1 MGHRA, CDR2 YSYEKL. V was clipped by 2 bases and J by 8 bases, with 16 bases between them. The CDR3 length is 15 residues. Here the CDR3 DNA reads TGCGCCAGCAGCCAACCCACAGGGTTTGGAGACATTCAGTACTTC. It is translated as CASSQPTGFGDIQYF.

The CDR3 nucleotides are TGTGCCAGCTCACCATCCGGACAGGGGGGCACTGAAGCTTTCTTT. The encoded protein is CASSPSGQGGTEAFF. The genes are TRBV18 and TRBJ1-1; 10 positions match TRBD1. This CDR3 region has 15 residues. CDR1 KGHSH and CDR2 LQKENI come from the germline V gene. V lost 2 bases, J lost 4 bases, and 4 bases stayed unmatched.

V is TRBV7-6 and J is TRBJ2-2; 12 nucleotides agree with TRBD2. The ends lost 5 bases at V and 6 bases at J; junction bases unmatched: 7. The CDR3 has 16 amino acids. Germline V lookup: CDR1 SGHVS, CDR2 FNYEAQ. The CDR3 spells CASSRRLAGDAGELFF. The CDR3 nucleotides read TGTGCCAGCAGCCGCAGACTAGCGGGAGACGCCGGGGAGCTGTTTTTT.